One sample yielded the 9 T cell receptor beta chains listed below, sequenced in a study of post-analysis software for immune sequencing data. Study-wide points: Included in a set of roughly 5 TRBV segments more frequent in patients than controls were TRBV5-6, TRBV5-1 and TRBV20-1.

These TCRs are of unknown antigen specificity. Carried by the TCR beta cDNA libraries were unique molecular identifiers. TCRdb analysed the PCR reads with MiXCR anew, one entry per CDR3 protein. Here the sample spans 150,000 to 200,000 distinct CDR3 sequences, about 30% being singletons. The specimen sequenced was blood. Receptor source: a girl aged 10-17 years with multiple sclerosis.

This chain joins TRBV5-1 and TRBJ1-1, with D unresolved. This CDR3 has 11 amino acids. Trimming shortened V by 3 bases and J by 4 bases, and 4 bases separated the two germline ends. Germline V lookup: CDR1 SGHRS, CDR2 YFSETQ. The CDR3 nucleotides read TGCGCCAGCAGCTCGGTCACTGAAGCTTTCTTT. Translating gives CASSSVTEAFF. Filled out from reference TRBV5-1 and TRBJ1-1, the complete variable domain reads KAGVTQTPRYLIKTRGQQVTLSCSPISGHRSVSWYQQTPGQGLQFLFEYFSETQRNKGNFPGRFSGRQFSNSRSEMNVSTLELGDSALYLCASSSVTEAFFGQGTRLTVV.

About this clonotype itself: This sequence may be a read error, since a much larger clone differs from it by one base. This rearrangement joins TRBV9 to TRBJ1-2; D is perhaps TRBD1 (5 bases). This CDR3 has 12 amino acids. CDR1 is SGDLS, CDR2 YYNGEE, per germline. The CDR3 DNA reads TGTGTCAGCAGCGTAGGGGAGTATGGCTACACCTTC. Amino acid sequence: CVSSVGEYGYTF. Filled out from reference TRBV9 and TRBJ1-2, the complete variable domain reads DSGVTQTPKHLITATGQRVTLRCSPRSGDLSVYWYQQSLDQGLQFLIQYYNGEERAKGNILERFSAQQFPDLHSELNLSSLELGDSALYFCVSSVGEYGYTFGSGTRLTVV.

As regards this clonotype: This clone may be a read error of a much larger clone one base away. CDR3 nucleotide sequence: TGTGCCAGTACCCCCGGACTGGTCCAGGGAGGAGATACGCAGTATTTT. It translates to CASTPGLVQGGDTQYF. The rearrangement links TRBV19 to TRBJ2-3; D possibly corresponds to TRBD2 (6 bases). The CDR3 runs to 16 residues. Germline V lookup: CDR1 LNHDA, CDR2 SQIVND (reference sequence). Between the trimmed V and J ends, which lost 7 bases and 5 bases, there was a span of 22 bases. Supplemented by reference TRBV19 and TRBJ2-3, the full variable domain reads DGGITQSPKYLFRKEGQNVTLSCEQNLNHDAMYWYRQDPGQGLRLIYYSQIVNDFQKGDIAEGYSVSREKKESFPLTVTSAQKNPTAFYLCASTPGLVQGGDTQYFGPGTRLTVL.

This clonotype was counted between two and nine times. V usage is TRBV5-1 and J usage is TRBJ2-1; 7 nucleotides match TRBD2. In germline, CDR1 is SGHRS, CDR2 YFSETQ. The ends lost 4 bases at V and 5 bases at J; junction bases unmatched: 9. The CDR3 runs 15 residues. CDR3 coding DNA: TGCGCCAGCAGCCAGACTGGGGGGGTGCACAATGAGCAGTTCTTC. Translating gives CASSQTGGVHNEQFF. Supplemented by reference TRBV5-1 and TRBJ2-1, the full variable domain reads KAGVTQTPRYLIKTRGQQVTLSCSPISGHRSVSWYQQTPGQGLQFLFEYFSETQRNKGNFPGRFSGRQFSNSRSEMNVSTLELGDSALYLCASSQTGGVHNEQFFGPGTRLTVL.

Note on this clonotype: The junction differs from germline at one of its ends, possibly a read error. This chain links TRBV5-1 with TRBJ1-1; a weak D match, TRBD1 (5 bases). CDR1 and CDR2 (germline): SGHRS, YFSETQ. The CDR3 runs to 12 residues. The DNA of the CDR3 is TGCGCCAGCAGTCAGGACAACAATGAAGCTTTCTTT. The encoded protein is CASSQDNNEAFF. The full variable domain, rest sourced from reference TRBV5-1 and TRBJ1-1, is KAGVTQTPRYLIKTRGQQVTLSCSPISGHRSVSWYQQTPGQGLQFLFEYFSETQRNKGNFPGRFSGRQFSNSRSEMNVSTLELGDSALYLCASSQDNNEAFFGQGTRLTVV.

Ten or more counts support this clonotype. One junction end does not reproduce the germline sequence, and a read error may be involved. The chain employs TRBV20-1 and TRBJ2-4, with TRBD1 matching 10 bases. The CDR3 extends over 11 amino acids. The germline V gene encodes CDR1 DFQATT and CDR2 SNEGSKA (reference sequence). CDR3 DNA: TGCAGTGTTAGACAGGGGGCTGTTCAGTACTTC. This codes for CSVRQGAVQYF.

This clonotype has ten or more counts. The chain uses TRBV5-6 and TRBJ2-1; unclear D gene. From germline, CDR1 is SGHDT and CDR2 YYEEEE. Trimming cost V 4 bases and J 3 bases, with 20 bases left between them. The CDR3 spans 17 residues. As DNA, the CDR3 is TGTGCCAGCAGCACGGGCGTCCGGACCCGGCACTACAATGAGCAGTTCTTC. Protein sequence: CASSTGVRTRHYNEQFF.

This clonotype appeared many times. The chain is built from TRBV7-2 and TRBJ2-7; D not certain. Trimming cost V 1 base and J 2 bases, with 9 bases left between them. The germline V gene has CDR1 SGHTA and CDR2 FQGNSA. The CDR3 runs to 14 residues. The CDR3 nucleotides read TGTGCCAGCAGCTTAGGAGTTGTGACCTACGAGCAGTACTTC. Translated, it gives CASSLGVVTYEQYF.

Comments on this clonotype: A single base separates this from a much larger clone, so it may be a read error. The chain recombines TRBV29-1 with TRBJ2-1; 8 nucleotides line up with TRBD2. The CDR3 consists of 12 residues. The germline V gene encodes CDR1 SQVTM and CDR2 ANQGSEA. The V segment lost 8 bases and the J segment 13 bases; nucleotides outside the gene matches: 13. The chain's CDR3 is CSLAREGETQFF. CDR3 sequence (DNA): TGCAGCCTCGCCCGGGAGGGAGAGACCCAGTTCTTC.